The 27 T cell receptor beta chains in this list originate from one sample, sequenced in a study of STAT5B mutations in CD4+ large granular lymphocyte leukemia. Sequenced by immunoSEQ multiplex PCR; TCRdb stores in-frame clones only, minus some. The profile shows some 23,000 clones, roughly 69% of them singletons. The material sequenced was CD4+ T cells from blood buffy coats. The source is a human donor in good health.

The rearrangement joins TRBV2 to TRBJ1-2, with D hard to call. V was cut by 6 bases and J by 8 bases, with 16 bases left in between. CDR3 size: 13 residues. CDR1 and CDR2 (germline): SNHLY, FYNNEI. The DNA of the CDR3 is TGTGCCAGCAGCCAAGGGTTTTTCGAGGGCTACACCTTC. It translates to CASSQGFFEGYTF. Combining the CDR3 with reference TRBV2 and TRBJ1-2 gives the whole variable domain EPEVTQTPSHQVTQMGQEVILRCVPISNHLYFYWYRQILGQKVEFLVSFYNNEISEKSEIFDDQFSVERPDGSNFTLKIRSTKLEDSAMYFCASSQGFFEGYTFGSGTRLTVV.

The table lists this clone with a count of one. The J gene is TRBJ1-2, the V gene TRBV10-3, with D perhaps matching TRBD1 (5 bases). The V gene's germline CDR1 is ENHRY and CDR2 SYGVKD. Trimming pared 5 bases from V and 2 bases from J, leaving 9 bases between. There are 13 residues in the CDR3. For the CDR3, the DNA is TGTGCCATCAGTCCGACAGAAAACTATGGCTACACCTTC. Its translation: CAISPTENYGYTF.

The chain employs TRBV7-2 and TRBJ2-7; TRBD2 matches 9 bases. Germline V lookup: CDR1 SGHTA, CDR2 FQGNSA. V shed 4 bases and J 0 bases; nucleotides not matched to a gene: 1. CDR3 length: 14 residues. CDR3 coding DNA: TGTGCCAGCAGCTCTAGCGGGGCCTCCTACGAGCAGTACTTC. Translation gives CASSSSGASYEQYF.

This chain uses TRBV7-9 with TRBJ2-5, with D perhaps matching TRBD1 (5 bases). V was clipped by 5 bases and J by 2 bases, with 12 bases between them. Germline V gene lookup returns CDR1 SEHNR and CDR2 FQNEAQ (reference sequence). This CDR3 comprises 14 residues. In nucleotides, the CDR3 is TGTGCCAGCAGCAAACAGGTTAATCAAGAGACCCAGTACTTC. Translated, it gives CASSKQVNQETQYF.

The chain combines TRBV9 with TRBJ2-2; 10 bases map to TRBD1. Germline CDR1 reads SGDLS; CDR2 reads YYNGEE. The CDR3 consists of 16 residues. V gave up 4 bases and J gave up 1 base; unmatched junction bases: 4. The CDR3: CASSKDRGENTGELFF. The DNA of the CDR3 is TGTGCCAGCAGCAAGGACAGGGGGGAGAACACCGGGGAGCTGTTTTTT.

This clone was found a few times. The rearrangement links TRBV7-9 to TRBJ1-1; D is ambiguous. V lost 4 bases to trimming and J lost 5 bases, with 17 bases between them. The CDR3 is made up of 15 amino acids. Per germline, CDR1 SEHNR and CDR2 FQNEAQ (reference sequence). The CDR3: CASSSPGLLATEAFF. CDR3 DNA: TGTGCCAGCAGCTCGCCTGGACTGTTGGCTACTGAAGCTTTCTTT.

The chain employs TRBV29-1 and TRBJ2-2; 11 nucleotides line up with TRBD1. V gave up 7 bases and J gave up 3 bases; unmatched junction bases: 4. The CDR3 is 14 residues long. Germline V gene lookup returns CDR1 SQVTM and CDR2 ANQGSEA. Here the CDR3 DNA reads TGCAGCGCAGGACAGGGGGCGGACACCGGGGAGCTGTTTTTT. This gives the protein CSAGQGADTGELFF.

This sequence joins TRBV11-2 and TRBJ2-5, with D possibly matching TRBD2 (7 bases). The CDR3 runs to 15 residues. Germline CDR1 is SGHAT and CDR2 is FQNNGV. Trimming shortened V by 3 bases and J by 4 bases, and 15 bases separated the two germline ends. CDR3 in amino acids: CASSFMGGPLETQYF. Here the CDR3 DNA reads TGTGCCAGCAGCTTTATGGGGGGGCCGTTAGAGACCCAGTACTTC.

The V and J genes are TRBV5-1 and TRBJ2-5; D remains unclear. V dropped 0 bases and J dropped 1 base, with 7 bases sitting between them. The CDR3 runs 14 residues. Per germline, CDR1 SGHRS and CDR2 YFSETQ. In DNA form, the CDR3 reads TGCGCCAGCAGCTTGGGTCTACCCCAAGAGACCCAGTACTTC. It specifies CASSLGLPQETQYF.

This clone was detected only once. The V call is TRBV7-6, the J call TRBJ2-5; D is uncertain. The CDR3 loop spans 11 amino acids. Germline loops: CDR1 SGHVS, CDR2 FNYEAQ. Trimming left V 5 bases short and J 4 bases short, with 5 bases between. The CDR3 sequence is CASSLAETQYF. CDR3 DNA sequence: TGTGCCAGCAGCCTCGCAGAGACCCAGTACTTC.

The rearrangement joins TRBV7-9 to TRBJ2-3; 14 bases line up with TRBD2. The CDR3 runs to 17 residues. The V gene's germline CDR1 is SEHNR and CDR2 FQNEAQ (reference sequence). Trimming took 5 bases from V and 4 from J; bases not matched to a gene: 8. CDR3 coding DNA: TGTGCCAGCAGCCCACGACTAGCGGGGGGGTTGGCAGATACGCAGTATTTT. It translates to CASSPRLAGGLADTQYF.

This clone was seen a few times. The rearrangement uses TRBV4-3 and TRBJ1-5; D is unclear. The CDR3 sequence is 15 residues long. Per the germline V gene, CDR1 is LGHNA and CDR2 is YSLEER. V gave up 0 bases and J gave up 0 bases, with 6 bases separating them. The CDR3 bases are TGCGCCAGCAGCCAAGAAGTGTTTAGCAATCAGCCCCAGCATTTT. It yields the protein CASSQEVFSNQPQHF.

J is TRBJ2-2 and V is TRBV19; D remains unclear. This CDR3 is built from 14 residues. V shed 5 bases and J shed 5 bases, with 12 bases lying between them. The germline V gene encodes CDR1 LNHDA and CDR2 SQIVND (reference sequence). The CDR3 is CASSFRSRTGELFF. The CDR3 nucleotides are TGTGCCAGTAGTTTTAGGAGTAGGACCGGGGAGCTGTTTTTT.

This clone was detected only once. The CDR3 here is CASSYSRGDGGYTF. In DNA form, the CDR3 reads TGTGCCAGCAGTTACTCTCGAGGGGATGGAGGCTACACCTTC. This chain uses TRBV6-5 with TRBJ1-2; a possible D gene is TRBD1 (5 bases). Trimming removed 0 bases at V and 8 bases at J, with 13 bases between. The germline V gene has CDR1 MNHEY and CDR2 SVGAGI. The CDR3 sequence is 14 residues long.

This chain joins TRBV27 and TRBJ1-2, with 8 bases lining up with TRBD1. CDR3 size: 15 residues. CDR1 is MNHEY and CDR2 is SMNVEV in the germline V gene (reference sequence). V lost 2 bases, J lost 4 bases, and 6 bases stayed unmatched. CDR3 residues: CASSLETGGIYGYTF. The CDR3 DNA follows: TGTGCCAGCAGTTTAGAAACAGGGGGGATCTATGGCTACACCTTC.

This sequence joins TRBV7-2 and TRBJ2-2; the match to TRBD2 covers 10 bases. Losses at the gene ends were 3 bases for V and 5 bases for J; bases not matched to a gene: 9. The CDR3 is 17 amino acids. Looked up from germline, CDR1 is SGHTA and CDR2 is FQGNSA. In DNA, the CDR3 is TGTGCCAGCAGCTTTAGGGCTAGCGGGAGCGGGACCGGGGAGCTGTTTTTT. Amino acid sequence: CASSFRASGSGTGELFF.

The chain links TRBV4-3 to TRBJ1-3, with a tentative D call TRBD1 (6 bases). The CDR3 runs to 14 residues. Germline loops: CDR1 LGHNA, CDR2 YSLEER. V was pared by 2 bases and J by 1 base, with 6 bases between. The CDR3 nucleotides read TGCGCCAGCAGCCAAACAGGGTCTGGAAACACCATATATTTT. Its translation is CASSQTGSGNTIYF.

In DNA form, the CDR3 reads TGCGCCAGCAGCCAAGATACGGCAGCCTATGGCTACACCTTC. It specifies CASSQDTAAYGYTF. V gene TRBV4-3 combines with J gene TRBJ1-2, with no clear D. The CDR3 covers 14 residues. Deletions cut 0 bases from V and 4 bases from J, with 9 bases between. Germline values: CDR1 LGHNA, CDR2 YSLEER.

Comment on this clone: One junction end does not reproduce the germline sequence, and a read error may be involved. CDR3 DNA sequence: TGTGCCAGCAGTGACTCCCGAACAACCTTT. Translation gives CASSDSRTTF. The chain combines TRBV6-4 with TRBJ2-3, with unresolved D. Germline CDR1 is MRHNA and CDR2 is SNTAGT. The CDR3 is 10 residues long.

The chain is built from TRBV28 and TRBJ2-5, with a possible D match to TRBD1 (7 bases). V lost 6 bases, J lost 7 bases, and 18 bases lay in between. The V gene's germline CDR1 is MDHEN and CDR2 SYDVKM. This CDR3 region has 14 residues. In DNA form, the CDR3 reads TGTGCCAGCAGCTCGCGAAGGGGGCGGGGGACCCAGTACTTC. Amino acid sequence: CASSSRRGRGTQYF.

V gene TRBV10-2 combines with J gene TRBJ1-5; D perhaps matches TRBD1 (6 bases). The CDR3 totals 14 residues. CDR1 WSHSY and CDR2 SAAADI come from the germline V gene. The V end was cut by 2 bases, the J end by 4 bases, with 9 bases between. This CDR3 is CASSETDRNQPQHF. The CDR3 DNA is TGCGCCAGCAGTGAGACGGACAGAAATCAGCCCCAGCATTTT.

The gene calls are TRBV28 and TRBJ1-5; D ambiguous. The germline gives CDR1 MDHEN, CDR2 SYDVKM. V was cut by 6 bases and J by 1 base, with 10 bases left in between. The length of the CDR3 is 14 residues. Here the CDR3 DNA reads TGTGCCAGCAGCCCTAGAAGGAGCAATCAGCCCCAGCATTTT. The encoded protein is CASSPRRSNQPQHF.

This clone came up once. The rearrangement uses TRBV7-3 and TRBJ2-2, with D possibly being TRBD1 (5 bases). Germline V gene lookup returns CDR1 SGHTA and CDR2 FQGTGA. Trimming pared 1 base from V and 0 bases from J, leaving 9 bases between. CDR3 length: 16 amino acids. CDR3 loop: CASSLNPRANTGELFF. CDR3 DNA sequence: TGTGCCAGCAGCTTAAATCCCAGGGCGAACACCGGGGAGCTGTTTTTT.

The rearrangement joins TRBV5-4 to TRBJ2-2, with a tentative D call TRBD1 (6 bases). This CDR3 is 16 amino acids long. The germline V and J ends were trimmed by 3 bases and 3 bases, with 15 bases remaining between them. The germline V gene encodes CDR1 SGHNT and CDR2 YYREEE (reference sequence). CDR3 region: CASSSPKDSYTGELFF. The CDR3 DNA reads as TGTGCCAGCAGCTCACCTAAGGACAGCTACACCGGGGAGCTGTTTTTT.

The gene calls are TRBV7-9 and TRBJ2-3; tentative D call: TRBD2 (5 bases). Per the germline V gene, CDR1 is SEHNR and CDR2 is FQNEAQ (reference sequence). The CDR3 covers 12 residues. V gave up 5 bases and J gave up 7 bases, with 10 bases separating them. In nucleotides, the CDR3 is TGTGCCAGCAGCGCGGACTTATATACGCAGTATTTT. Translation gives CASSADLYTQYF. Full variable domain (outside the CDR3, taken from reference TRBV7-9 and TRBJ2-3): DTGVSQNPRHKITKRGQNVTFRCDPISEHNRLYWYRQTLGQGPEFLTYFQNEAQLEKSRLLSDRFSAERPKGSFSTLEIQRTEQGDSAMYLCASSADLYTQYFGPGTRLTVL.

For this clone: An end of the junction does not agree with germline; a read error may underlie this. The V and J genes are TRBV29-1 and TRBJ1-2; TRBD1 agrees at 8 bases. Germline V gene sequence: CDR1 SQVTM, CDR2 ANQGSEA. This CDR3 contains 11 residues. The CDR3 spells CSVEDQGQAGF. The CDR3 DNA reads as TGCAGCGTTGAAGATCAGGGACAGGCAGGCTTC.

The chain uses TRBV7-3 and TRBJ2-7; 9 bases map to TRBD1. The CDR3 totals 15 residues. Germline V CDR1 and CDR2: SGHTA, FQGTGA. J was trimmed by 2 bases and V by 2 bases; bases with no gene match: 4. For the CDR3, the DNA is TGTGCCAGCAGCTTATCCGGGACAGGGACCTACGAGCAGTACTTC. Encoded protein: CASSLSGTGTYEQYF.